One sample yielded the 23 T cell receptor beta chains listed below, sequenced in a study of blood T cells in healthy people across ages. Combining a sample-barcoded 5' primer with a J-beta primer mix, a second PCR ran for about 7 to 11 cycles. TCRdb fed the 5' RACE reads into MiXCR, producing one record per CDR3 protein. The table shows about a million distinct CDR3 sequences, with about 53% occurring only once. Sequenced: blood. Receptors were obtained from an older woman in good health.

This chain uses TRBV12-5 with TRBJ2-1, with D tentatively TRBD2 (6 bases). Germline lookup yields CDR1 LGHNT and CDR2 FRNRAP. V was cut by 4 bases and J by 9 bases, with 10 bases left in between. The CDR3 runs to 12 residues. CDR3 nucleotides: TGTGCTAGTGGTTCCGCGGGGCGTGAGCAGTTCTTC. Residues: CASGSAGREQFF. The full variable domain, rest sourced from reference TRBV12-5 and TRBJ2-1, is DARVTQTPRHKVTEMGQEVTMRCQPILGHNTVFWYRQTMMQGLELLAYFRNRAPLDDSGMPKDRFSAEMPDATLATLKIQPSEPRDSAVYFCASGSAGREQFFGPGTRLTVL.

This clonotype has ten or more counts. The V call is TRBV20-1, the J call TRBJ2-1; 13 bases align to TRBD2. The germline V gene encodes CDR1 DFQATT and CDR2 SNEGSKA (reference sequence). This CDR3 contains 13 residues. With V trimmed by 6 bases and J by 9 bases, 5 bases remained unmatched. The CDR3 region has the DNA TGCAGTGCACCGGGACTAGCGGGAAGTGAGCAGTTCTTC. Translated: CSAPGLAGSEQFF.

This clonotype was observed a single time. This chain uses TRBV7-2 with TRBJ2-2; D uncertain. There are 14 residues in the CDR3. The ends were cut back, 2 bases at V and 6 bases at J, with 10 bases in the middle. Germline V gene sequence: CDR1 SGHTA, CDR2 FQGNSA. The CDR3 region has the DNA TGTGCCAGCAGCTTATTGGGTCCGGCCGGGGAGCTGTTTTTT. This gives the protein CASSLLGPAGELFF.

This clonotype was picked up one time. J is TRBJ2-5 and V is TRBV5-1; tentatively, D is TRBD1 or TRBD2 (5 bases each). CDR3 length: 16 residues. Trimming took off 3 bases at V and 2 bases at J, with 17 bases between the two ends. Germline assignment: CDR1 SGHRS and CDR2 YFSETQ. The CDR3 DNA follows: TGCGCCAGCAGCTCACGGGACGAGGGAACACAAGAGACCCAGTACTTC. Translation: CASSSRDEGTQETQYF.

The chain is built from TRBV13 and TRBJ2-7; tentative D call: TRBD2 (6 bases). CDR1 is PRHDT, CDR2 FYEKMQ, per germline (reference sequence). V lost 5 bases to trimming and J lost 2 bases, with 16 bases between them. The CDR3 contains 15 residues. The CDR3 bases are TGTGCCAGCAGCCCACCCGGGACTGGAACCTACGAGCAGTACTTC. This gives the protein CASSPPGTGTYEQYF.

This chain joins TRBV29-1 and TRBJ1-2; TRBD1 matches 9 bases. CDR3 length equals 10 residues. Losses at the gene ends were 6 bases for V and 13 bases for J; bases not matched to a gene: 6. Per the germline V gene, CDR1 is SQVTM and CDR2 is ANQGSEA. The CDR3 DNA reads as TGCAGCGTCACGACAGGGGGAGGCACCTTC. It translates to CSVTTGGGTF.

In its sample, this clonotype was seen a few times. The chain uses TRBV27 and TRBJ2-7; TRBD2 matches 10 bases. The germline CDR1 and CDR2 sequences are MNHEY and SMNVEV (reference sequence). V was clipped by 4 bases and J by 0 bases; unmatched bases: 3. There are 15 residues in the CDR3. The CDR3: CASSSSGSGSYEQYF. As DNA, the CDR3 is TGTGCCAGCAGTTCTAGCGGGAGTGGCTCCTACGAGCAGTACTTC.

This clonotype was detected a few times. The V and J genes are TRBV29-1 and TRBJ1-2, with 7 bases that match TRBD1. This CDR3 is built from 13 residues. CDR1 and CDR2 from the germline V gene are SQVTM and ANQGSEA. V dropped 6 bases and J dropped 3; count of bases not matched to a gene: 7. The CDR3 coding sequence is TGCAGCGTCAGTCAGGGGGGTTACTATGGCTACACCTTC. Its translation is CSVSQGGYYGYTF. The whole variable domain, filled in from reference TRBV29-1 and TRBJ1-2, reads SAVISQKPSRDICQRGTSLTIQCQVDSQVTMMFWYRQQPGQSLTLIATANQGSEATYESGFVIDKFPISRPNLTFSTLTVSNMSPEDSSIYLCSVSQGGYYGYTFGSGTRLTVV.

In the case of this clonotype: At one boundary the junction diverges from the germline segment, which might be a read error. V usage is TRBV7-2 and J usage is TRBJ2-7; 8 nucleotides line up with TRBD2. This CDR3 has 15 amino acids. Germline V gives CDR1 SGHTA, CDR2 FQGNSA. The CDR3, as DNA: TGTGCCAGCGGCTTAGCGGGGACTACCACGGGGGAGCAGTACTTC. Residues: CASGLAGTTTGEQYF.

The chain uses TRBV6-5 and TRBJ1-5; 7 bases are shared with TRBD1. CDR1 is MNHEY and CDR2 is SVGAGI in the germline V gene. The CDR3 contains 14 residues. V shed 10 bases and J 5 bases; nucleotides not matched to a gene: 11. The CDR3 bases are TGTGCCACCAGGGGGGGTCTAGGGGATCAGCCCCAGCATTTT. Translation: CATRGGLGDQPQHF.

CDR3 loop: CASSWTSGEGDTGELFF. The CDR3 DNA reads TGTGCCAGCAGTTGGACTAGCGGGGAGGGCGACACCGGGGAGCTGTTTTTT. This chain links TRBV6-2 or TRBV6-3 with TRBJ2-2; 12 bases are a match to TRBD2. Per germline, CDR1 MNHEY and CDR2 SVGEGT. With 4 bases clipped from V and 3 bases from J, the junction kept 6 bases outside the gene matches. This CDR3 contains 17 residues.

This clonotype was observed a handful of times. DNA of the CDR3: TGCAGCGGCGGGACTAGCGGGAGGAACGAGCAGTACTTC. It encodes CSGGTSGRNEQYF. J is TRBJ2-7 and V is TRBV29-1; 15 bases are a match to TRBD2. Germline values: CDR1 SQVTM, CDR2 ANQGSEA. The CDR3 runs 13 residues. Trimming cost V 7 bases and J 5 bases; bases outside gene matches: 3.

This clonotype was counted between two and nine times. This rearrangement joins TRBV27 to TRBJ2-7; either TRBD1 or TRBD2 may fit D (5 bases each). The CDR3 has 14 amino acids. With 3 bases removed from V and 2 bases from J, the gap between germline ends came to 11 bases. The germline gives CDR1 MNHEY, CDR2 SMNVEV (reference sequence). For the CDR3, the DNA is TGTGCCAGCAGTTTTGGGCAGGGACCCTACGAGCAGTACTTC. It is translated as CASSFGQGPYEQYF.

V gene TRBV18 combines with J gene TRBJ1-6, with D unresolved. CDR1 and CDR2 (germline): KGHSH, LQKENI. Trimming pared 3 bases from V and 3 bases from J, leaving 6 bases between. CDR3 length: 14 amino acids. The CDR3 sequence: CASSPELYNSPLHF. The CDR3 coding sequence is TGTGCCAGCTCACCGGAGCTCTATAATTCACCCCTCCACTTT.

The chain carries TRBV5-1 and TRBJ2-3, with 8 bases matching TRBD2. Looked up from germline, CDR1 is SGHRS and CDR2 is YFSETQ. The V segment lost 6 bases and the J segment 5 bases; nucleotides outside the gene matches: 11. The CDR3 sequence is 15 residues long. The CDR3 spells CASTRSGRLEDTQYF. The CDR3 DNA sequence: TGCGCCAGCACCCGAAGCGGGAGACTGGAAGATACGCAGTATTTT.

The genes are TRBV12-3 or TRBV12-4 and TRBJ2-3; 9 bases line up with TRBD1. CDR3 length: 13 amino acids. Trimming cost V 8 bases and J 4 bases; bases outside gene matches: 4. CDR3 amino acids: CASDRGRSDTQYF. CDR3 sequence (DNA): TGTGCCAGCGACAGGGGGAGATCAGATACGCAGTATTTT.

The CDR3 here is CAIKREQGGSPLHF. The CDR3, as DNA: TGTGCCATCAAAAGGGAACAGGGCGGATCACCCCTCCACTTT. This chain joins TRBV10-3 and TRBJ1-6; tentatively, D is TRBD1 (6 bases). The CDR3 is 14 residues long. Germline V gene sequence: CDR1 ENHRY, CDR2 SYGVKD. V shed 7 bases and J shed 10 bases, with 17 bases lying between them.

Details on this clonotype: A much larger clone lies one base from this, so it may be a read error. The rearrangement links TRBV4-1 to TRBJ2-7; no firm D call. The germline V gene has CDR1 MGHRA and CDR2 YSYEKL. The CDR3 has 14 amino acids. In DNA, the CDR3 is TGCGCCAGCAGCCAAGGACAAAACTCCTCCGAGCAGTACTTC. Translation gives CASSQGQNSSEQYF.

The chain carries TRBV4-1 and TRBJ2-7; the D gene is possibly TRBD2 (6 bases). Germline values: CDR1 MGHRA, CDR2 YSYEKL. This CDR3 comprises 14 residues. Trimming pared 1 base from V and 6 bases from J, leaving 13 bases between. The CDR3 loop is CASSQAPEGGEQYF. The CDR3 DNA reads as TGCGCCAGCAGCCAAGCGCCTGAGGGAGGCGAGCAGTACTTC.

This chain links TRBV20-1 with TRBJ2-4; possibly TRBD2 for D (6 bases). The J call may be faulty, since TRBJ2-7 better matches the DNA end. The CDR3 covers 14 residues. Germline-derived CDR1 and CDR2 are DFQATT and SNEGSKA (reference sequence). CDR3 in DNA: TGCAGTGCTAGCCGGGACTCACGCCCTAGCGAGCAGTACTTC. Translating gives CSASRDSRPSEQYF.

The rearrangement links TRBV12-3 or TRBV12-4 to TRBJ2-5; 8 bases align to TRBD2. The CDR3 has 16 amino acids. Losses at the gene ends were 6 bases for V and 11 bases for J; bases not matched to a gene: 20. The CDR3 sequence is CASSLSTGGPLNEQYF. CDR3 nucleotide sequence: TGTGCCAGCAGCTTGTCGACGGGAGGGCCGTTAAATGAGCAGTACTTC.

J is TRBJ2-7 and V is TRBV7-2; D not resolved. V lost 5 bases, J lost 3 bases, and 11 bases lay in between. Germline V lookup: CDR1 SGHTA, CDR2 FQGNSA. The CDR3 is made up of 13 amino acids. CDR3 in amino acids: CASSARRIYEQYF. The CDR3 coding sequence is TGTGCCAGCAGCGCCCGACGGATCTACGAGCAGTACTTC.

CDR3 protein: CASSQARFNSPLHF. The CDR3 bases are TGCGCCAGCAGCCAAGCCAGGTTCAATTCACCCCTCCACTTT. The chain is built from TRBV4-1 and TRBJ1-6; no clear D. Trimming stripped 1 base from V and 7 bases from J, with 8 bases between. Germline lookup yields CDR1 MGHRA and CDR2 YSYEKL. The CDR3 runs 14 residues.